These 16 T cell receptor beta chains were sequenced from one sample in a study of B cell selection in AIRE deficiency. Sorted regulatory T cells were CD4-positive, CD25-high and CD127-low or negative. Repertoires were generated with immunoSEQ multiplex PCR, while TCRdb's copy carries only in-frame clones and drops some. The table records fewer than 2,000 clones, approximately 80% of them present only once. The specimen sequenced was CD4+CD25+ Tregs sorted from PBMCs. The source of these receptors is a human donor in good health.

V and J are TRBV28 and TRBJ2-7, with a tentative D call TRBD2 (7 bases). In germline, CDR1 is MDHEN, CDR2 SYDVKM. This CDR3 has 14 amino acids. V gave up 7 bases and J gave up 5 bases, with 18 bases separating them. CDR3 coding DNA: TGTGCCAGCACCCCATCGGGGGGCGAACACGAGCAGTACTTC. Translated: CASTPSGGEHEQYF.

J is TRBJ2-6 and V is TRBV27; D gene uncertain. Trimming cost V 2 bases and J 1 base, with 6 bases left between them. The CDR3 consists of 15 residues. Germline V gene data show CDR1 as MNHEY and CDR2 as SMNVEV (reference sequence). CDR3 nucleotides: TGTGCCAGCAGTTTAGGGCAGTCTGGGGCCAACGTCCTGACTTTC. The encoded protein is CASSLGQSGANVLTF.

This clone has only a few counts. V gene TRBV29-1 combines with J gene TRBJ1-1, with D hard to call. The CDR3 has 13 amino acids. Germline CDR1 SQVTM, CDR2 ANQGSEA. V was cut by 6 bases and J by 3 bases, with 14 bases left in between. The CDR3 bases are TGCAGCGTACAGTCTACCCTGGACACTGAAGCTTTCTTT. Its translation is CSVQSTLDTEAFF. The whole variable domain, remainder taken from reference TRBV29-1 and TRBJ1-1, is SAVISQKPSRDICQRGTSLTIQCQVDSQVTMMFWYRQQPGQSLTLIATANQGSEATYESGFVIDKFPISRPNLTFSTLTVSNMSPEDSSIYLCSVQSTLDTEAFFGQGTRLTVV.

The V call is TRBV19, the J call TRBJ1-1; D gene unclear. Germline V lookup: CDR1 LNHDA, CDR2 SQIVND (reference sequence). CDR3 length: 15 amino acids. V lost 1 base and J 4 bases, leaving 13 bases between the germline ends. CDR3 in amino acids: CASSIGTGFGTEAFF. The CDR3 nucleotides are TGTGCCAGTAGTATAGGGACCGGGTTTGGCACTGAAGCTTTCTTT.

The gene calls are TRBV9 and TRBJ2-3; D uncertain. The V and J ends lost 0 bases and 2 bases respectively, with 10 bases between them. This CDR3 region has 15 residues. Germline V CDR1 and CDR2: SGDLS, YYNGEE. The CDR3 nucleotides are TGTGCCAGCAGCGTAGGAGTAGCCCCCACAGATACGCAGTATTTT. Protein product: CASSVGVAPTDTQYF.

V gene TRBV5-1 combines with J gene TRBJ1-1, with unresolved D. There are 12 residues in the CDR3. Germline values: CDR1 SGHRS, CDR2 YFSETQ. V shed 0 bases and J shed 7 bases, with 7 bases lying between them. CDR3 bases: TGCGCCAGCAGCTTGGCCGGCATTGAAGCTTTCTTT. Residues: CASSLAGIEAFF.

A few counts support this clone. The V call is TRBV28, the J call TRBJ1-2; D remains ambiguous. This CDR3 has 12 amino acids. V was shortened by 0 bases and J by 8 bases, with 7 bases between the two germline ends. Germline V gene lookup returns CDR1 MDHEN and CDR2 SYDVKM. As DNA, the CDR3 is TGTGCCAGCAGTTTATGGGGGATCGGCTACACCTTC. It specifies CASSLWGIGYTF.

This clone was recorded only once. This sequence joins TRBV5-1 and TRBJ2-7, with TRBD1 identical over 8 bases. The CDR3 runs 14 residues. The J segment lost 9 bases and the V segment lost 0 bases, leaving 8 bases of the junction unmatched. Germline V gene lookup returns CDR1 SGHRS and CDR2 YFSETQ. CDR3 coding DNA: TGCGCCAGCAGCTTGGGACAGGGGCCATGGGGGCAGTACTTC. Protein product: CASSLGQGPWGQYF. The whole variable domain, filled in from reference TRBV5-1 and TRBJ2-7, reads KAGVTQTPRYLIKTRGQQVTLSCSPISGHRSVSWYQQTPGQGLQFLFEYFSETQRNKGNFPGRFSGRQFSNSRSEMNVSTLELGDSALYLCASSLGQGPWGQYFGPGTRLTVT.

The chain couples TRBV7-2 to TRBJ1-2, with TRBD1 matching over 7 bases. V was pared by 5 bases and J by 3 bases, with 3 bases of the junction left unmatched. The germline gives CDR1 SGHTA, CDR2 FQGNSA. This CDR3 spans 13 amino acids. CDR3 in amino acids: CASSPGTDYGYTF. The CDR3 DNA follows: TGTGCCAGCAGCCCCGGGACAGACTATGGCTACACCTTC.

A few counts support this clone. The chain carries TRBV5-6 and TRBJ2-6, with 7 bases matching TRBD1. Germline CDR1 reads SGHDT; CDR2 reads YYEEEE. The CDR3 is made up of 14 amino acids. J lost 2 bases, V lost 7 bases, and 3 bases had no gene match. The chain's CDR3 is CASGTDTGANVLTF. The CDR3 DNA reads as TGTGCCAGCGGGACAGATACTGGGGCCAACGTCCTGACTTTC.

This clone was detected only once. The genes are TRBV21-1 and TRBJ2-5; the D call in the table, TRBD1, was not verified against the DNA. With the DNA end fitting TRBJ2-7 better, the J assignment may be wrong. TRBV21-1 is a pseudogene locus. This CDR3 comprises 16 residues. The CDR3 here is CASSKAGQGAVYEQYF. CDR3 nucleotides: TGTGCCAGCAGCAAAGCGGGACAGGGGGCTGTGTACGAGCAGTACTTC.

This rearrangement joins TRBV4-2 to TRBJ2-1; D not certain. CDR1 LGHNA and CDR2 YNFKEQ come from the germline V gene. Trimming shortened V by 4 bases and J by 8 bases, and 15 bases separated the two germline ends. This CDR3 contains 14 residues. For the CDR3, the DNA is TGTGCCAGCAGCCCACCACCTCCCCTTGATGAGCAGTTCTTC. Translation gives CASSPPPPLDEQFF.

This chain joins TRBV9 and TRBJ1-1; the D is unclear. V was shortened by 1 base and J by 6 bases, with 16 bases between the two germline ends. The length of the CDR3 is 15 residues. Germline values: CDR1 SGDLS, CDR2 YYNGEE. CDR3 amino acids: CASSVTGVGVAEAFF. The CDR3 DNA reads TGTGCCAGCAGCGTAACTGGGGTTGGGGTGGCTGAAGCTTTCTTT.

The CDR3 coding sequence is TGTGCCAGCAGTGAAGCTGGAGCGGGTGAGCAGTTCTTC. This sequence encodes CASSEAGAGEQFF. V and J are TRBV6-1 and TRBJ2-1; the D gene is possibly TRBD2 (6 bases). Trimming stripped 0 bases from V and 9 bases from J, with 9 bases between. This CDR3 has 13 residues. From germline, CDR1 is MNHNS and CDR2 SASEGT.

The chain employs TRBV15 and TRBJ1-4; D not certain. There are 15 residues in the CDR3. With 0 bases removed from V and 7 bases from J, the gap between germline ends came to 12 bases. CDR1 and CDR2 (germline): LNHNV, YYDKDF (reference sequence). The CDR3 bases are TGTGCCACCAGCAGAGATCTGAACCCCGTTGAAAAACTGTTTTTT. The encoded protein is CATSRDLNPVEKLFF.

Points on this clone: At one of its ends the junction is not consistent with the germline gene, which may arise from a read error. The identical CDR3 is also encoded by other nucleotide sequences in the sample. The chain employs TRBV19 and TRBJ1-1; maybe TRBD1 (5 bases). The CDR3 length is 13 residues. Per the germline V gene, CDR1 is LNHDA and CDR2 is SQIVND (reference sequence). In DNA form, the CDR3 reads TGTGCCAGTAGTCTCGGGGCGAACACTGAGGCTTTCTTT. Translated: CASSLGANTEAFF.